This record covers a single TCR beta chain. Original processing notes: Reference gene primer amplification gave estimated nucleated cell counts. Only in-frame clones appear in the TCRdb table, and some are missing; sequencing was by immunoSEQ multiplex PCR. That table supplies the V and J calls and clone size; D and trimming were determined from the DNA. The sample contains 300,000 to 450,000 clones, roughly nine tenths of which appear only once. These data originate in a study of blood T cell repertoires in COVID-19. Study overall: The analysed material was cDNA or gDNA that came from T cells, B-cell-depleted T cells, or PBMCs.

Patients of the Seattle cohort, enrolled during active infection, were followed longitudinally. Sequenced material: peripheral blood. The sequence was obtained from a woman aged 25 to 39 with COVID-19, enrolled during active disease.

This chain's CDR3 is CASSPGTVGYTF. CDR3 DNA: TGTGCCAGCAGCCCCGGGACAGTCGGCTACACCTTC. The chain combines TRBV7-8 with TRBJ1-2, with 7 bases that match TRBD1. This CDR3 region has 12 residues. CDR1 is SGHVS and CDR2 is FQNEAQ in the germline V gene. V lost 5 bases and J lost 8; bases outside the gene matches: 5.